The next 10 T cell receptor beta chains were all read from a single sample in a study of technical replicates of blood from a handful of donors. Repertoires were generated with immunoSEQ multiplex PCR, while TCRdb's copy carries only in-frame clones and drops some. In the table there are approximately 87,000 clones, 75% to 95% of which are singletons. The sample was T cells isolated from PBMCs. The receptors were sampled from a human donor in good health. Some clones in this sample may be carry-over from other donors' samples.

V and J are TRBV6-5 and TRBJ1-2; 7 nucleotides match TRBD1. Trimming at V came to 7 bases and at J to 0 bases, leaving 5 bases not matched to a gene. The germline V gene has CDR1 MNHEY and CDR2 SVGAGI. This CDR3 has 14 residues. In DNA, the CDR3 is TGTGCCAGCACCCGGACAGGTTCTAACTATGGCTACACCTTC. Residues: CASTRTGSNYGYTF.

The J gene is TRBJ2-1, the V gene TRBV13; D possibly corresponds to TRBD2 (6 bases). With 5 bases removed from V and 8 bases from J, the gap between germline ends came to 16 bases. Germline-derived CDR1 and CDR2 are PRHDT and FYEKMQ (reference sequence). The CDR3 is 14 amino acids. In nucleotides, the CDR3 is TGTGCCAGCAGCCCACCTCCGGGCGGGGATGAGCAGTTCTTC. Translated: CASSPPPGGDEQFF.

This chain joins TRBV5-1 and TRBJ2-7; TRBD1 matches at 8 bases. This CDR3 comprises 16 residues. Trimming cost V 3 bases and J 7 bases; bases outside gene matches: 15. Germline lookup yields CDR1 SGHRS and CDR2 YFSETQ. CDR3 region: CASSSGRGQLGLEQYF. DNA for the CDR3: TGCGCCAGCAGCTCGGGCAGGGGGCAATTGGGGCTTGAGCAGTACTTC.

V is TRBV9 and J is TRBJ2-7, with 7 positions matching TRBD1. V dropped 4 bases and J dropped 12; count of bases not matched to a gene: 13. CDR1 and CDR2 from the germline V gene are SGDLS and YYNGEE. The CDR3 contains 13 residues. In nucleotides, the CDR3 is TGTGCCAGCAGCCCTCGGGACAGTCAGGTTGGGTACTTC. Its translation is CASSPRDSQVGYF.

This CDR3 is CASNYVMNTEAFF. Written as DNA, the CDR3 is TGTGCCAGCAACTATGTCATGAACACTGAAGCTTTCTTT. The chain has TRBV6-1 and TRBJ1-1; no clear D gene. This CDR3 has 13 amino acids. The germline gives CDR1 MNHNS, CDR2 SASEGT. V was trimmed by 7 bases and J by 0 bases, leaving 9 bases between them.

This chain joins TRBV7-2 and TRBJ2-4; 11 bases are a match to TRBD2. Germline V gene sequence: CDR1 SGHTA, CDR2 FQGNSA. V lost 5 bases, J lost 2 bases, and 5 bases stayed unmatched. The CDR3 has 16 amino acids. This CDR3 reads CASSGLAGGTKNIQYF. Here the CDR3 DNA reads TGTGCCAGCAGCGGGCTAGCGGGAGGAACCAAAAACATTCAGTACTTC. Full variable domain (outside the CDR3, taken from reference TRBV7-2 and TRBJ2-4): GAGVSQSPSNKVTEKGKDVELRCDPISGHTALYWYRQSLGQGLEFLIYFQGNSAPDKSGLPSDRFSAERTGGSVSTLTIQRTQQEDSAVYLCASSGLAGGTKNIQYFGAGTRLSVL.

V and J are TRBV6-1 and TRBJ2-2, with D unresolved. The V gene lost 4 bases and the J gene lost 1 base, with 10 bases spanning the gap. There are 15 residues in the CDR3. The germline V gene has CDR1 MNHNS and CDR2 SASEGT. The CDR3, as DNA: TGTGCCAGCAGTGGGTCAGGAATGAACACCGGGGAGCTGTTTTTT. It yields the protein CASSGSGMNTGELFF.

The J gene is TRBJ1-2, the V gene TRBV4-1; D call uncertain. CDR1 is MGHRA, CDR2 YSYEKL, per germline. Deletions cut 0 bases from V and 5 bases from J, with 13 bases between. The CDR3 runs to 15 residues. This chain's CDR3 is CASSQEGGNLYGYTF. CDR3 coding DNA: TGCGCCAGCAGCCAAGAAGGCGGAAACTTGTATGGCTACACCTTC.

This clone was detected once. The CDR3 DNA follows: TGCGCCAGCAGCCAAGATTTGACTGCCCAGAATGAGCAGTTCTTC. Encoded protein: CASSQDLTAQNEQFF. This chain links TRBV4-3 with TRBJ2-1, with unresolved D. V was pared by 0 bases and J by 7 bases, with 13 bases between. This CDR3 is built from 15 residues. CDR1 LGHNA and CDR2 YSLEER come from the germline V gene.

The chain links TRBV7-9 to TRBJ1-4, with TRBD1 identical over 7 bases. Germline V CDR1 and CDR2: SEHNR, FQNEAQ (reference sequence). CDR3 length: 13 amino acids. Trimming removed 6 bases from V and 6 bases from J; junction bases left unmatched: 4. CDR3 loop: CASRGQVDEKLFF. Here the CDR3 DNA reads TGTGCCAGCAGAGGACAGGTCGATGAAAAACTGTTTTTT.